The 20 T cell receptor beta chains below were found in one sample sequenced in a study of CD8 T cells in Susac syndrome. With random hexamers, reverse transcription was performed on about 0.5 to 1 ug of RNA. One entry per CDR3 protein results from TCRdb running MiXCR on the immunoSEQ multiplex PCR reads. Of 85,000 to 95,000 distinct CDR3 sequences detected, just under 95% appear once; the ten largest clones hold more than 0.3%. The sequenced sample consisted of CD4+ T cells from PBMCs. The receptors originated from a human donor with Susac syndrome.

J is TRBJ1-4 and V is TRBV2, with D unresolved. This CDR3 has 15 residues. The V end was cut by 2 bases, the J end by 7 bases, with 14 bases between. CDR1 is SNHLY and CDR2 is FYNNEI in the germline V gene. CDR3 sequence: CASSEFGAEAEKLFF. Here the CDR3 DNA reads TGTGCCAGCAGTGAATTCGGCGCAGAAGCTGAAAAACTGTTTTTT.

This clonotype was seen a handful of times. This rearrangement joins TRBV9 to TRBJ2-7, with 7 nucleotides matching TRBD1. CDR3 length: 14 residues. Trimming took 4 bases from V and 3 from J; bases not matched to a gene: 7. Germline V gene lookup returns CDR1 SGDLS and CDR2 YYNGEE. The CDR3 loop is CASSFRDSNYEQYF. DNA of the CDR3: TGTGCCAGCAGCTTCCGGGACAGCAACTACGAGCAGTACTTC.

Only a few counts were recorded for this clonotype. J is TRBJ2-7 and V is TRBV29-1; TRBD1 agrees at 10 bases. The CDR3 has 13 amino acids. Germline V gives CDR1 SQVTM, CDR2 ANQGSEA. Unmatched junction bases numbered 7, after V lost 5 bases and J lost 6 bases. The CDR3 here is CSVQTGGSGEQYF. CDR3 bases: TGCAGCGTTCAGACAGGGGGCTCTGGCGAGCAGTACTTC.

This CDR3 is CSARADRETQYF. DNA of the CDR3: TGCAGTGCTAGGGCGGACAGGGAGACCCAGTACTTC. This chain joins TRBV20-1 and TRBJ2-5, with 7 bases fitting TRBD1. Trimming at V came to 3 bases and at J to 5 bases, leaving 3 bases not matched to a gene. Germline-derived CDR1 and CDR2 are DFQATT and SNEGSKA (reference sequence). This CDR3 region has 12 residues.

The chain is built from TRBV4-3 and TRBJ2-3; 8 nucleotides agree with TRBD2. The CDR3 length is 16 residues. V dropped 3 bases and J dropped 3; count of bases not matched to a gene: 8. Germline CDR1 and CDR2: LGHNA and YSLEER. Here the CDR3 DNA reads TGCGCCAGCAGCCAGTACTGGACTAGCCCGACAGATACGCAGTATTTT. It translates to CASSQYWTSPTDTQYF.

J is TRBJ2-5 and V is TRBV5-1, with D maybe TRBD2 (6 bases). The germline gives CDR1 SGHRS, CDR2 YFSETQ. The V and J ends lost 3 bases and 5 bases respectively, with 14 bases between them. The CDR3 runs to 14 residues. CDR3 bases: TGCGCCAGCAGCTGGGGGGAGATCCGGGAGACCCAGTACTTC. Residues: CASSWGEIRETQYF.

The V call is TRBV9, the J call TRBJ1-1; tentative D call: TRBD1 (5 bases). CDR1 and CDR2 (germline): SGDLS, YYNGEE. Trimming left V 2 bases short and J 4 bases short, with 12 bases between. This CDR3 has 14 amino acids. The CDR3 region has the DNA TGTGCCAGCAGCGTTCAGGGAATTGGCACTGAAGCTTTCTTT. This translates into CASSVQGIGTEAFF.

This chain connects TRBV24-1 to TRBJ2-2, with D tentatively TRBD1 (6 bases). V was clipped by 7 bases and J by 0 bases, with 14 bases between them. Germline values: CDR1 KGHDR, CDR2 SFDVKD. The CDR3 has 16 residues. The chain's CDR3 is CATRVPGTTNTGELFF. CDR3 DNA: TGTGCCACCAGGGTTCCCGGGACAACGAACACCGGGGAGCTGTTTTTT.

The chain employs TRBV21-1 and TRBJ1-5; no check of the table's D call, TRBD1, against the DNA was made. TRBV21-1 is classified as a pseudogene. The CDR3 totals 17 residues. CDR3 nucleotides: TGTGCCAGCAGCAAGTCGGACAGGGACAATAGCAATCAGCCCCAGCATTTT. It codes for CASSKSDRDNSNQPQHF.

V is TRBV3-1 and J is TRBJ2-5, with D uncertain. This CDR3 has 15 amino acids. From germline, CDR1 is LGHDT and CDR2 YNNKEL (reference sequence). V lost 5 bases to trimming and J lost 0 bases, with 13 bases between them. The chain's CDR3 is CASSFVKAYQETQYF. DNA for the CDR3: TGTGCCAGCAGCTTTGTGAAGGCATACCAAGAGACCCAGTACTTC.

This chain uses TRBV7-3 with TRBJ2-2, with TRBD1 matching 8 bases. CDR1 is SGHTA and CDR2 is FQGTGA in the germline V gene. The CDR3 is 14 residues long. V shed 3 bases and J 8 bases; nucleotides not matched to a gene: 5. CDR3: CASSLDRAAGELFF. The CDR3 DNA reads as TGTGCCAGCAGCTTGGACAGGGCTGCAGGGGAGCTGTTTTTT.

The chain uses TRBV5-4 and TRBJ1-2; D unclear. V lost 3 bases and J 3 bases, leaving 15 bases between the germline ends. Per the germline V gene, CDR1 is SGHNT and CDR2 is YYREEE (reference sequence). The CDR3 is made up of 15 amino acids. CDR3 in amino acids: CASSSARGLHYGYTF. The DNA for the CDR3 is TGTGCCAGCAGCTCAGCCCGGGGTCTTCACTATGGCTACACCTTC.

This clonotype was found once. The J gene is TRBJ2-3, the V gene TRBV19; D not certain. The V gene lost 1 base and the J gene lost 4 bases, with 6 bases spanning the gap. Germline V CDR1 and CDR2: LNHDA, SQIVND (reference sequence). The CDR3 totals 13 residues. In nucleotides, the CDR3 is TGTGCCAGTAGTATAGGAGGAGCAGATACGCAGTATTTT. It is translated as CASSIGGADTQYF. Filled out from reference TRBV19 and TRBJ2-3, the complete variable domain reads DGGITQSPKYLFRKEGQNVTLSCEQNLNHDAMYWYRQDPGQGLRLIYYSQIVNDFQKGDIAEGYSVSREKKESFPLTVTSAQKNPTAFYLCASSIGGADTQYFGPGTRLTVL.

The chain links TRBV15 to TRBJ1-6; D not certain. Germline values: CDR1 LNHNV, CDR2 YYDKDF (reference sequence). The length of the CDR3 is 14 residues. V lost 7 bases to trimming and J lost 12 bases, with 19 bases between them. CDR3 DNA sequence: TGTGCCACCAAAAATCTGACCCAGGCCGAACCCCTCCACTTT. Translated, it gives CATKNLTQAEPLHF. The entire variable domain, with the rest obtained from reference TRBV15 and TRBJ1-6, is as follows: DAMVIQNPRYQVTQFGKPVTLSCSQTLNHNVMYWYQQKSSQAPKLLFHYYDKDFNNEADTPDNFQSRRPNTSFCFLDIRSPGLGDTAMYLCATKNLTQAEPLHFGNGTRLTVT.

The J gene is TRBJ1-5, the V gene TRBV7-2, with D possibly being TRBD1 (6 bases). Looked up from germline, CDR1 is SGHTA and CDR2 is FQGNSA. The CDR3 consists of 15 residues. Trimming stripped 4 bases from V and 2 bases from J, with 12 bases between. CDR3 in amino acids: CASSSRGDGNQPQHF. The CDR3 bases are TGTGCCAGCAGCTCGAGGGGGGACGGCAATCAGCCCCAGCATTTT.

The genes are TRBV30 and TRBJ2-7, with D perhaps TRBD2 (6 bases). CDR3 length: 13 amino acids. Per germline, CDR1 GTSNPN and CDR2 SVGIG (reference sequence). The CDR3 region is CAWEEGFSYEQYF. The CDR3, as DNA: TGTGCTTGGGAGGAGGGCTTCTCCTACGAGCAGTACTTC.

In this sample, this clonotype turned up once. V gene TRBV18 combines with J gene TRBJ2-7, with D perhaps TRBD1 or TRBD2 (6 bases each). The CDR3 consists of 15 residues. Trimming shortened V by 2 bases and J by 2 bases, and 13 bases separated the two germline ends. From germline, CDR1 is KGHSH and CDR2 LQKENI. CDR3 bases: TGTGCCAGCTCACCAGGACGGGGGCGAACCTACGAGCAGTACTTC. Residues: CASSPGRGRTYEQYF.

The chain's CDR3 is CASSPLANTDTQYF. The CDR3 coding sequence is TGTGCCAGCAGCCCTCTAGCTAACACAGATACGCAGTATTTT. The chain links TRBV7-2 to TRBJ2-3; possibly TRBD2 for D (5 bases). Germline CDR1 and CDR2: SGHTA and FQGNSA. V gave up 5 bases and J gave up 2 bases, with 11 bases separating them. The CDR3 length is 14 residues.

This chain uses TRBV20-1 with TRBJ1-1; D is uncertain. This CDR3 comprises 12 residues. CDR1 is DFQATT and CDR2 is SNEGSKA in the germline V gene (reference sequence). Trimming took off 3 bases at V and 5 bases at J, with 10 bases between the two ends. The CDR3 sequence: CSARDGETEAFF. The CDR3 DNA is TGCAGTGCTAGGGATGGGGAGACTGAAGCTTTCTTT.

The chain recombines TRBV30 with TRBJ2-3; 7 nucleotides agree with TRBD1. There are 16 residues in the CDR3. Germline V gives CDR1 GTSNPN, CDR2 SVGIG (reference sequence). Germline trimming cut 1 base from V and 2 bases from J; bases unmatched to any gene: 9. The CDR3, as DNA: TGTGCCTGGAGTGACTTGGACAGGCGGGTCACAGATACGCAGTATTTT. Amino acids: CAWSDLDRRVTDTQYF.